Listed below are T cell receptor beta chains from one sample, sequenced in a study of shared clonotypes between healthy human individuals. Profiling relied on immunoSEQ multiplex PCR, and the TCRdb table lists in-frame clones only, not all of them. In the table there are approximately 2.1 million clones, roughly 93% of which are singletons. Sequenced input: naive CD4+ T cells from PBMCs. Source of these receptors: a man in his late teens or twenties in good health. Some clones in this sample may be carry-over from other donors' samples. Each CDR3 is given with its conserved first and last residue. D genes are given only for firm matches. Not all rows give a size; the values are once, few, many and, for expanded clones, a class.

size	V	J	D	DNA	CDR3
.	TRBV6-1	TRBJ1-2	TRBD1	TGTGCCAGCAGGGGGACAGGGGCTAACTATGGCTACACCTTC	CASRGTGANYGYTF
.	TRBV7-2	TRBJ2-7	TRBD2	TGTGCCAGCAGCTTAGGGGGCGGGAGAGACGAGCAGTACTTC	CASSLGGGRDEQYF
.	TRBV28	TRBJ2-2	.	TGTGCCAGCAGCGGTACGTTCCGCGGGGAGCTGTTTTTT	CASSGTFRGELFF
.	TRBV2	TRBJ2-3	.	TGTGCCAGCAGGACGGACATTCAATCAGATACGCAGTATTTT	CASRTDIQSDTQYF
.	TRBV30	TRBJ1-2	TRBD1	TGTGCCTGGAGTAAGTCCCGAGACAGGGGAATCTATGGCTACACCTTC	CAWSKSRDRGIYGYTF
.	TRBV7-8	TRBJ2-7	TRBD2	TGTGCCAGCAGCGCGGTTAGTGTGAGACTAGCAACGGGTGAGCAGTACTTC	CASSAVSVRLATGEQYF
.	TRBV6-1	TRBJ1-2	.	TGTGCCAGCAGTGAAGGAGGAGGAGGCTATGGCTACACCTTC	CASSEGGGGYGYTF
.	TRBV10-3	TRBJ2-2	TRBD2	TGTGCCATCAGTGAGTCTTTGGGGCGGCGGGAGAGCACCGGGGAGCTGTTTTTT	CAISESLGRRESTGELFF
.	TRBV5-1	TRBJ2-5	TRBD1	TGCGCCAGCAGCGAGCAACCGACAGGGACACAAGAGACCCAGTACTTC	CASSEQPTGTQETQYF
.	TRBV4-3	TRBJ2-5	.	TGCGCCAGCAGCCGGGCTTGGGGCCAAGAGACCCAGTACTTC	CASSRAWGQETQYF
.	TRBV7-2	TRBJ1-2	.	TGTGCCAGCACATGGGGGGGGACCCATTCTGGCTACACCTTC	CASTWGGTHSGYTF
.	TRBV4-2	TRBJ2-1	TRBD2	TGTGCCAGCAGCCAGGTACTAGCGGGAGGGAACTACAATGAGCAGTTCTTC	CASSQVLAGGNYNEQFF
.	TRBV15	TRBJ2-7	.	TGTGCCACCAGCAGGCCGGGACCTGGCCACGAGCAGTACTTC	CATSRPGPGHEQYF
.	TRBV9	TRBJ2-5	.	TGTGCCAGCACCCTCGCGGCGGGGATTCAAGAGACCCAGTACTTC	CASTLAAGIQETQYF
.	TRBV28	TRBJ2-7	TRBD1	TGTGCCAGCATCCCAAGGGACAGTATCTTAGGGCAGTACTTC	CASIPRDSILGQYF
.	TRBV19	TRBJ1-5	.	TGTGCCAGTAGTATTTCAGGGAGTGGGCAGCCCCAGCATTTT	CASSISGSGQPQHF
few	TRBV18	TRBJ2-5	.	TGTGCCAGCTCACCGGGCGAGACCCAGTACTTC	CASSPGETQYF
.	TRBV7-9	TRBJ2-3	.	TGTGCCAGCAACCCCAGCGGTACCTCAGATACGCAGTATTTT	CASNPSGTSDTQYF
.	TRBV5-1	TRBJ2-3	TRBD2	TGCGCCAGCAGCCTGGACGCTAGCGGGAGCACAGATACGCAGTATTTT	CASSLDASGSTDTQYF
.	TRBV28	TRBJ2-1	.	TGTGCCAGCAGTTTACCCGGGAGTTACAATGAGCAGTTCTTC	CASSLPGSYNEQFF
.	TRBV18	TRBJ2-1	TRBD2	TGTGCCAGCTCACCAACTAGCGGGAACAATGAGCAGTTCTTC	CASSPTSGNNEQFF
once	TRBV7-3	TRBJ1-5	.	TGTGCCAGCAGCGTGGGCCGTTGGACAGTGGGAAATCAGCCCCAGCATTTT	CASSVGRWTVGNQPQHF
once	TRBV6-1	TRBJ1-1	TRBD1	TGTGCCAGCAGGGCCGGGACAGCGAACCTCGCTGAAGCTTTCTTT	CASRAGTANLAEAFF
.	TRBV6-6	TRBJ2-5	.	TGTGCCAGCAGTTACTCGATGGGTCAGCCCAGGTACTTC	CASSYSMGQPRYF
once	TRBV11-1	TRBJ2-1	TRBD2	TGTGCCAGCAGAGGACTAGCGGAGCACTCCTACAATGAGCAGTTCTTC	CASRGLAEHSYNEQFF
.	TRBV30	TRBJ2-2	.	TGTGCCTGGAGTGTATCCCCGTTTCTAACTTCGGGGAACACCGGGGAGCTGTTTTTT	CAWSVSPFLTSGNTGELFF
.	TRBV7-2	TRBJ1-2	.	TGTGCCAGCAGCTTAGCAGGGAAGTTAATCCGGGGCTACACCTTC	CASSLAGKLIRGYTF
.	TRBV5-1	TRBJ2-1	TRBD2	TGCGCCAGCAGCCCGATAGCGGGGGTGTCCTACAATGAGCAGTTCTTC	CASSPIAGVSYNEQFF
.	TRBV4-1	TRBJ2-1	TRBD2	TGCGCCAGCAGCCAAGAAAGCAGCGGGAGGGCCTACAATGAGCAGTTCTTC	CASSQESSGRAYNEQFF
.	TRBV27	TRBJ1-4	TRBD1	TGTGCCAGCAGTTTAAAGGTCAGGGGGAATGAAAAACTGTTTTTT	CASSLKVRGNEKLFF
.	TRBV28	TRBJ2-2	.	TGTGCCAGCAGTTTATTGCAAGGGAACACCGGGGAGCTGTTTTTT	CASSLLQGNTGELFF
.	TRBV29-1	TRBJ1-1	.	TGCAGCGTTGCAGTTATGAACACTGAAGCTTTCTTT	CSVAVMNTEAFF
.	TRBV9	TRBJ2-3	.	TGTGCCAGCAGCGTCAGCCCAGGCACAGATACGCAGTATTTT	CASSVSPGTDTQYF
.	TRBV5-4	TRBJ2-1	TRBD2	TGTGCCAGCAGCCATAGCGGGATCTCCTACAATGAGCAGTTCTTC	CASSHSGISYNEQFF
once	TRBV4-3	TRBJ2-7	TRBD2	TGCGCCAGCAGCCAAGATTCAGCGGGAGTGTTTGAGCAGTACTTC	CASSQDSAGVFEQYF
.	TRBV4-2	TRBJ2-6	TRBD1	TGTGCCAGTCGGACAGGGGGCGATGGGGCCAACGTCCTGACTTTC	CASRTGGDGANVLTF
.	TRBV9	TRBJ2-1	.	TGTGCCAGCAGCGTAGAGGCCCCCAACAATGAGCAGTTCTTC	CASSVEAPNNEQFF
.	TRBV7-9	TRBJ2-7	.	TGTGCCAGCAGCCCCCGGCCTCAGTCATTCCACGAGCAGTACTTC	CASSPRPQSFHEQYF
once	TRBV7-2	TRBJ1-2	TRBD1	TGTGCCAGCAGCCTACAGGGGGCTGCTTGGGGCTACACCTTC	CASSLQGAAWGYTF
once	TRBV6-1	TRBJ2-6	.	TGTGCCAGCCAGGATAACTCTGGGGCCAACGTCCTGACTTTC	CASQDNSGANVLTF